This record concerns one T cell receptor beta chain sequence. Its antigen is undetermined. Alongside a J-beta primer mix, a sample-barcoded 5' primer served in a second PCR lasting roughly 6 to 11 cycles. A template-switch adaptor that had 12 random nucleotides put a tag on each cDNA molecule. TCRdb re-analysed the 5' RACE reads in MiXCR, keeping a single row per CDR3 protein. The table has around 790,000 distinct CDR3 sequences, around two fifths seen once. These data originate in a study of blood T cells in healthy people across ages. The study's findings and limits: Diversity estimates drawn from one million T cells were deemed underestimates.

In germline, CDR1 is SGHDN, CDR2 FVKESK. The V and J ends lost 0 bases and 2 bases respectively, with 14 bases between them. There are 17 residues in the CDR3. Sample donors were healthy Caucasian individuals that came from Russia, aged roughly 6 to 95. Extraction yielded at least 6 micrograms of total RNA per sample. The sample was blood. The origin of this receptor is a man between 60 and 70 years old in good health. J is TRBJ2-1 and V is TRBV14; perhaps TRBD2 as D (5 bases). CDR3 sequence reads: CASSQDVGRGAYNEQFF. For the CDR3, the DNA is TGTGCCAGCAGCCAAGATGTGGGCCGGGGAGCCTACAATGAGCAGTTCTTC.